The clone carrying this T cell receptor (beta chain) was seen more than once but under ten times. Its target is not known. Sample barcodes and UMIs were carried by the TCR alpha and TCR beta cDNA libraries that 5'RACE generated with constant-segment primers. Using its own MiXCR run on the 5' RACE reads, TCRdb lists one record per CDR3 protein. The data hold roughly 560,000 distinct CDR3 sequences, with 20% observed a single time. The sample originates from a study of T-cell memory formation after mild COVID-19. Findings and caveats of the study: There were some responding clones in pre-infection memory, which suggested that cross-reactive memory had joined.

This TCR was recovered from an adult woman who had mild COVID-19 (a few samples of this study predate the infection). Cell type and time point are not known. Sequenced input: PBMCs or a T cell subset sorted from them (not recorded which).

The CDR3 sequence: CATALTGNYGYTF. The CDR3 nucleotides read TGTGCCACCGCCCTAACAGGGAACTATGGCTACACCTTC. V gene TRBV27 combines with J gene TRBJ1-2; perhaps TRBD1 as D (6 bases). The V gene lost 10 bases and the J gene lost 2 bases, with 14 bases spanning the gap. This CDR3 is 13 amino acids long. Per the germline V gene, CDR1 is MNHEY and CDR2 is SMNVEV (reference sequence).